A selection of T cell receptor beta chains follows, all from one sample in a study of breast tumors, draining lymph nodes, adjacent tissues. TCRdb independently ran MiXCR on the multiplex PCR reads; one entry per CDR3 protein. The table shows about 270,000 distinct CDR3 sequences, with 30% to 35% occurring only once. The sequencing sample was made of axillary lymph node tissue. These TCRs come from a female donor with breast cancer. Some clones in this sample may be carry-over from other donors' samples. Each CDR3 is given with its conserved first and last residue. Each record gives: D gene, clone size, J gene, V gene, CDR3 protein, CDR3 DNA. D genes are given only for firm matches. The size of a clone is reported for some rows only, either as once, few or many, or as a class for expanded clones.

d_call: TRBD2
clone_size: many
j_call: TRBJ2-1
v_call: TRBV5-8
cdr3_aa: CASSLLWDLTSGKQFF
cdr3_nt: TGTGCCAGCAGCTTGTTGTGGGACCTCACTAGCGGTAAGCAGTTCTTC

d_call: TRBD2
clone_size: many
j_call: TRBJ2-1
v_call: TRBV20-1
cdr3_aa: CSAPLRTSDKEQFF
cdr3_nt: TGCAGTGCTCCCCTTAGGACTAGCGATAAAGAGCAGTTCTTC

d_call: NA
clone_size: many
j_call: TRBJ1-5
v_call: TRBV19
cdr3_aa: CASSIPRASNQPQHF
cdr3_nt: TGTGCCAGTAGTATTCCCAGGGCTAGCAATCAGCCCCAGCATTTT

d_call: TRBD1
clone_size: many
j_call: TRBJ2-3
v_call: TRBV7-9
cdr3_aa: CASSPGQGAPGTDTQYF
cdr3_nt: TGTGCCAGCAGCCCCGGACAGGGAGCGCCCGGCACAGATACGCAGTATTTT

d_call: NA
clone_size: NA
j_call: TRBJ1-2
v_call: TRBV24-1
cdr3_aa: CATSDFHGFRYTF
cdr3_nt: TGTGCCACCAGTGATTTTCACGGATTTCGATACACCTTC

d_call: NA
clone_size: NA
j_call: TRBJ1-2
v_call: TRBV27
cdr3_aa: CASSLEGPVNYGYTF
cdr3_nt: TGTGCCAGCAGTTTAGAGGGGCCTGTCAACTATGGCTACACCTTC

d_call: TRBD1
clone_size: many
j_call: TRBJ2-7
v_call: TRBV20-1
cdr3_aa: CSARDRHRGSYEQYF
cdr3_nt: TGCAGTGCTAGAGATAGACACAGGGGCTCCTACGAGCAGTACTTC

d_call: NA
clone_size: many
j_call: TRBJ2-1
v_call: TRBV9
cdr3_aa: CASSVEGLQGREQFF
cdr3_nt: TGTGCCAGCAGCGTAGAGGGCTTACAGGGCAGGGAGCAGTTCTTC

d_call: NA
clone_size: many
j_call: TRBJ1-4
v_call: TRBV20-1
cdr3_aa: CSCGDNEKLFF
cdr3_nt: TGCAGTTGCGGGGATAATGAAAAACTGTTTTTT

d_call: NA
clone_size: NA
j_call: TRBJ1-5
v_call: TRBV2
cdr3_aa: CASRGLGTNQPQHF
cdr3_nt: TGTGCCAGCAGGGGCCTCGGGACGAATCAGCCCCAGCATTTT

d_call: NA
clone_size: many
j_call: TRBJ2-3
v_call: TRBV28
cdr3_aa: CASTGPGSTDTQYF
cdr3_nt: TGTGCCAGCACCGGACCAGGGAGCACAGATACGCAGTATTTT

d_call: NA
clone_size: many
j_call: TRBJ1-2
v_call: TRBV5-6
cdr3_aa: CASSPSPAVANYGYTF
cdr3_nt: TGTGCCAGCAGCCCAAGCCCTGCGGTAGCTAACTATGGCTACACCTTC

d_call: TRBD1
clone_size: NA
j_call: TRBJ1-1
v_call: TRBV4-2
cdr3_aa: CASSRTGGGSLPEAFF
cdr3_nt: TGTGCCAGCTCACGGACAGGGGGCGGTTCCCTACCTGAAGCTTTCTTT

d_call: NA
clone_size: many
j_call: TRBJ1-5
v_call: TRBV7-2
cdr3_aa: CASSLGQVQPQHF
cdr3_nt: TGTGCCAGCAGCTTAGGACAGGTTCAGCCCCAGCATTTT

d_call: NA
clone_size: many
j_call: TRBJ2-7
v_call: TRBV4-1
cdr3_aa: CASSQAPQGGYEQYF
cdr3_nt: TGCGCCAGCAGCCAAGCGCCTCAGGGGGGCTACGAGCAGTACTTC

d_call: NA
clone_size: many
j_call: TRBJ2-2
v_call: TRBV11-2
cdr3_aa: CASNKRKAGELFF
cdr3_nt: TGTGCCAGCAACAAGAGGAAGGCCGGGGAGCTGTTTTTT

d_call: NA
clone_size: NA
j_call: TRBJ2-4
v_call: TRBV7-2
cdr3_aa: CASSLQVTPAKNIQYF
cdr3_nt: TGTGCCAGCAGCTTACAAGTGACACCAGCCAAAAACATTCAGTACTTC

d_call: NA
clone_size: many
j_call: TRBJ2-2
v_call: TRBV7-9
cdr3_aa: CASSPRRGGNTGELFF
cdr3_nt: TGTGCCAGCAGCCCCCGGAGGGGCGGGAACACCGGGGAGCTGTTTTTT

d_call: NA
clone_size: many
j_call: TRBJ2-7
v_call: TRBV7-9
cdr3_aa: CASSLAGPQYF
cdr3_nt: TGTGCCAGCAGCTTGGCGGGACCGCAGTACTTC

d_call: TRBD1
clone_size: many
j_call: TRBJ1-2
v_call: TRBV2
cdr3_aa: CASSVGQTGYGYTF
cdr3_nt: TGTGCCAGCAGCGTGGGACAGACAGGCTATGGCTACACCTTC

d_call: NA
clone_size: NA
j_call: TRBJ1-6
v_call: TRBV20-1
cdr3_aa: CSAINLAGGSYNSPLHF
cdr3_nt: TGCAGTGCGATCAACTTAGCGGGAGGTTCCTATAATTCACCCCTCCACTTT

d_call: NA
clone_size: many
j_call: TRBJ1-2
v_call: TRBV2
cdr3_aa: CASTLVGYTF
cdr3_nt: TGTGCCAGCACCCTAGTTGGCTACACCTTC

d_call: TRBD2
clone_size: many
j_call: TRBJ2-7
v_call: TRBV11-3
cdr3_aa: CASSLQRERNEQYF
cdr3_nt: TGTGCCAGCAGCCTCCAGCGGGAGAGAAACGAGCAGTACTTC

d_call: NA
clone_size: many
j_call: TRBJ2-2
v_call: TRBV6-5
cdr3_aa: CASRVGLVNTGELFF
cdr3_nt: TGTGCCAGCAGAGTGGGACTGGTAAACACCGGGGAGCTGTTTTTT

d_call: TRBD1
clone_size: NA
j_call: TRBJ2-6
v_call: TRBV19
cdr3_aa: CASRQDRSSGANVLTF
cdr3_nt: TGTGCCAGCAGGCAGGACAGGAGCTCTGGGGCCAACGTCCTGACTTTC

d_call: NA
clone_size: once
j_call: TRBJ2-3
v_call: TRBV25-1
cdr3_aa: CASSDPDQLRSPDTQYF
cdr3_nt: TGTGCCAGCAGTGATCCGGACCAGCTTCGTTCCCCAGATACGCAGTATTTT

d_call: NA
clone_size: many
j_call: TRBJ1-3
v_call: TRBV12-3/TRBV12-4
cdr3_aa: CASRAGSSGNTIYF
cdr3_nt: TGTGCCAGCAGGGCAGGGTCCTCTGGAAACACCATATATTTT

d_call: NA
clone_size: NA
j_call: TRBJ1-4
v_call: TRBV28
cdr3_aa: CATTTTNEKLFF
cdr3_nt: TGTGCCACGACAACAACTAATGAAAAACTGTTTTTT

d_call: NA
clone_size: many
j_call: TRBJ2-2
v_call: TRBV11-3
cdr3_aa: CASSLEGHNTGELFF
cdr3_nt: TGTGCCAGCAGCTTAGAAGGACACAACACCGGGGAGCTGTTTTTT

d_call: TRBD2
clone_size: few
j_call: TRBJ2-1
v_call: TRBV12-3/TRBV12-4
cdr3_aa: CASTNRTSGISYNEQFF
cdr3_nt: TGTGCCAGCACCAACCGGACTAGCGGGATCTCTTACAATGAGCAGTTCTTC

d_call: TRBD2
clone_size: many
j_call: TRBJ2-5
v_call: TRBV7-8
cdr3_aa: CASSLEGSGRETQYF
cdr3_nt: TGTGCCAGCAGCTTAGAGGGTAGCGGGAGGGAGACCCAGTACTTC

d_call: NA
clone_size: NA
j_call: TRBJ2-5
v_call: TRBV6-5
cdr3_aa: CAGSHSRVFVGTQYF
cdr3_nt: TGTGCCGGCAGTCACTCGAGGGTCTTTGTAGGGACCCAGTACTTC

d_call: TRBD2
clone_size: NA
j_call: TRBJ2-1
v_call: TRBV13
cdr3_aa: CASSLQREGQAGQFF
cdr3_nt: TGTGCCAGCAGCTTACAGCGGGAGGGTCAGGCGGGGCAGTTCTTC

d_call: NA
clone_size: many
j_call: TRBJ2-5
v_call: TRBV24-1
cdr3_aa: CATSDLDYQETQYF
cdr3_nt: TGTGCCACCAGTGATTTGGACTATCAAGAGACCCAGTACTTC

d_call: NA
clone_size: NA
j_call: TRBJ1-1
v_call: TRBV11-2
cdr3_aa: CASSVTQGNTEAFF
cdr3_nt: TGTGCCAGCAGCGTTACTCAGGGGAACACTGAAGCTTTCTTT

d_call: NA
clone_size: NA
j_call: TRBJ2-1
v_call: TRBV6-2/TRBV6-3
cdr3_aa: CASSYYAPSPYNEQFF
cdr3_nt: TGTGCCAGCAGTTACTACGCCCCGTCCCCCTACAATGAGCAGTTCTTC

d_call: NA
clone_size: NA
j_call: TRBJ1-4
v_call: TRBV7-9
cdr3_aa: CASSLPSGGVEKLFF
cdr3_nt: TGTGCCAGCAGCTTACCTAGCGGGGGGGTCGAAAAACTGTTTTTT

d_call: NA
clone_size: NA
j_call: TRBJ1-4
v_call: TRBV15
cdr3_aa: CATSRGPEGNEKLFF
cdr3_nt: TGTGCCACCAGCAGAGGGCCAGAGGGTAATGAAAAACTGTTTTTT

d_call: TRBD1
clone_size: many
j_call: TRBJ1-2
v_call: TRBV14
cdr3_aa: CASSQIQGATGGYTF
cdr3_nt: TGTGCCAGCAGCCAGATACAGGGGGCAACTGGTGGCTACACCTTC

d_call: TRBD2
clone_size: many
j_call: TRBJ2-3
v_call: TRBV25-1
cdr3_aa: CASSAPRGGPGHDTQYF
cdr3_nt: TGTGCCAGCAGTGCCCCCCGGGGAGGGCCGGGGCATGATACGCAGTATTTT

d_call: TRBD2
clone_size: many
j_call: TRBJ2-7
v_call: TRBV6-5
cdr3_aa: CASSPWTSGKTYEQYF
cdr3_nt: TGTGCCAGCAGCCCCTGGACTAGCGGGAAGACCTACGAGCAGTACTTC

d_call: NA
clone_size: few
j_call: TRBJ1-5
v_call: TRBV3-1
cdr3_aa: CASSAGANQPQHF
cdr3_nt: TGTGCCAGCAGTGCAGGCGCTAATCAGCCCCAGCATTTT

d_call: NA
clone_size: many
j_call: TRBJ2-7
v_call: TRBV20-1
cdr3_aa: CSAREGIDYEQYF
cdr3_nt: TGCAGTGCTAGGGAGGGGATAGACTACGAGCAGTACTTC

d_call: NA
clone_size: many
j_call: TRBJ2-7
v_call: TRBV11-1
cdr3_aa: CASSPNKYEQYF
cdr3_nt: TGTGCCAGCAGCCCAAACAAATACGAGCAGTACTTC

d_call: NA
clone_size: many
j_call: TRBJ2-2
v_call: TRBV29-1
cdr3_aa: CSVVTGGTGELFF
cdr3_nt: TGCAGCGTTGTGACAGGAGGTACCGGGGAGCTGTTTTTT

d_call: NA
clone_size: many
j_call: TRBJ2-5
v_call: TRBV12-3/TRBV12-4
cdr3_aa: CASSFFRREETQYF
cdr3_nt: TGTGCCAGCAGTTTCTTTAGGCGGGAAGAGACCCAGTACTTC

d_call: TRBD2
clone_size: NA
j_call: TRBJ2-7
v_call: TRBV5-1
cdr3_aa: CASSLAGVAGLFHDYEQYF
cdr3_nt: TGCGCCAGCAGCTTGGCCGGGGTAGCGGGCCTCTTCCATGATTACGAGCAGTACTTC

d_call: NA
clone_size: NA
j_call: TRBJ2-7
v_call: TRBV28
cdr3_aa: CASTRRSGSYEQYF
cdr3_nt: TGTGCCAGCACCAGAAGGTCAGGTTCCTACGAGCAGTACTTC

d_call: NA
clone_size: many
j_call: TRBJ1-4
v_call: TRBV20-1
cdr3_aa: CSAHRSGSEKLFF
cdr3_nt: TGCAGTGCCCACCGTTCTGGGAGTGAAAAACTGTTTTTT

d_call: NA
clone_size: many
j_call: TRBJ2-3
v_call: TRBV5-1
cdr3_aa: CASSFASTDTQYF
cdr3_nt: TGCGCCAGCAGCTTTGCCAGCACAGATACGCAGTATTTT

d_call: NA
clone_size: NA
j_call: TRBJ2-3
v_call: TRBV29-1
cdr3_aa: CSVEDLGATDTQYF
cdr3_nt: TGCAGCGTTGAAGATCTGGGGGCGACAGATACGCAGTATTTT

d_call: TRBD2
clone_size: many
j_call: TRBJ2-7
v_call: TRBV29-1
cdr3_aa: CSVEGWGGRAEYEQYF
cdr3_nt: TGCAGCGTTGAAGGGTGGGGCGGGAGGGCCGAATACGAGCAGTACTTC

d_call: TRBD1
clone_size: many
j_call: TRBJ1-2
v_call: TRBV20-1
cdr3_aa: CSARDRGVSNYGYTF
cdr3_nt: TGCAGTGCTAGGGACAGGGGAGTTTCTAACTATGGCTACACCTTC

d_call: NA
clone_size: many
j_call: TRBJ1-5
v_call: TRBV10-2
cdr3_aa: CASSEGDTDQPQHF
cdr3_nt: TGCGCCAGCAGTGAGGGGGACACAGATCAGCCCCAGCATTTT

d_call: NA
clone_size: many
j_call: TRBJ1-6
v_call: TRBV7-7
cdr3_aa: CASSSGHNSPLHF
cdr3_nt: TGTGCTAGCAGCTCGGGACATAATTCACCCCTCCACTTT

d_call: TRBD2
clone_size: NA
j_call: TRBJ2-4
v_call: TRBV7-2
cdr3_aa: CASSSPGLAGGGSLQYF
cdr3_nt: TGTGCCAGCAGCTCTCCCGGACTAGCGGGAGGGGGGAGCCTTCAGTACTTC

d_call: TRBD1
clone_size: many
j_call: TRBJ2-3
v_call: TRBV10-3
cdr3_aa: CAISGQGTYTDTQYF
cdr3_nt: TGTGCCATCAGTGGACAGGGGACCTACACAGATACGCAGTATTTT

d_call: NA
clone_size: NA
j_call: TRBJ1-5
v_call: TRBV15
cdr3_aa: CATSRSGEGPQHF
cdr3_nt: TGTGCCACCAGCAGATCCGGGGAGGGGCCCCAGCATTTT